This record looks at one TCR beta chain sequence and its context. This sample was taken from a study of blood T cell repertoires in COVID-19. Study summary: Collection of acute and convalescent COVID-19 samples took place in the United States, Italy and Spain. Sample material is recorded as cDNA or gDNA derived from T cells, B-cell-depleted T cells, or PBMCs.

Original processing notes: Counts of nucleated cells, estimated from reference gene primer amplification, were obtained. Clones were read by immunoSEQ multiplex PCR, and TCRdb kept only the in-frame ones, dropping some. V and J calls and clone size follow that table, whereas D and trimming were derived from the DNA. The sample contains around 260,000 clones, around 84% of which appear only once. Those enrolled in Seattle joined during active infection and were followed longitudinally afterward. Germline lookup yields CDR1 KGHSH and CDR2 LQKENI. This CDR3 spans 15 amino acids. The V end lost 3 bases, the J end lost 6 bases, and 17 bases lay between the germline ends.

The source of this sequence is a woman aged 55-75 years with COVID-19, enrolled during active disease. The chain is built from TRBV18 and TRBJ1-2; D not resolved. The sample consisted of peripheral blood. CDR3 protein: CASSPPDGDLDGYTF. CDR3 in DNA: TGTGCCAGCTCACCTCCCGACGGAGACCTGGATGGCTACACCTTC.